This is a list of T cell receptor beta chains from one sample in a study of early T cells in non-severe SARS-CoV-2 infection. In TCRdb, the 5' RACE reads were re-called with MiXCR into one record per CDR3 protein. The data hold some 80,000 distinct CDR3 sequences, with around 12% observed a single time. The material sequenced was whole blood, taken at baseline. These receptors were collected from an adult who was a healthcare worker with PCR-confirmed SARS-CoV-2 infection or an uninfected control (not recorded which). The donor label of this sample is uncertain. Each CDR3 is given with its conserved first and last residue. D genes are given only for firm matches. Size tells how often a clone was seen (once, few, many) or the class of an expanded clone, and some rows leave it out.

j_call v_call d_call clone_size cdr3_aa cdr3_nt
TRBJ2-7 TRBV4-1 TRBD2 - CASSQGGSSYEQYF TGCGCCAGCAGCCAGGGCGGGAGCTCCTACGAGCAGTACTTC
TRBJ1-4 TRBV9 - many CASSAPFPGPKATNEKLFF TGTGCCAGCAGCGCACCCTTCCCCGGACCCAAGGCAACTAATGAAAAACTGTTTTTT
TRBJ2-4 TRBV21-1 - few CARRGTTMWTKNIQYF TGTGCCAGGAGGGGGACGACTATGTGGACCAAAAACATTCAGTACTTC
TRBJ2-5 TRBV5-1 TRBD2 - CASSLAFQGRLAGDFQETQYF TGCGCCAGCAGCTTGGCCTTTCAGGGGCGGCTAGCGGGAGACTTCCAAGAGACCCAGTACTTC
TRBJ1-5 TRBV6-1 - few CAYQSGEGNQPQHF TGTGCCTACCAGTCCGGGGAGGGCAATCAGCCCCAGCATTTT
TRBJ2-7 TRBV5-1 TRBD1 - CASSSQGAGYEQYF TGCGCCAGCAGCTCTCAGGGGGCCGGCTACGAGCAGTACTTC
TRBJ2-7 TRBV29-1 TRBD2 few CSVRGGPTKSSYEQYF TGCAGCGTGCGCGGGGGGCCAACTAAGAGCTCCTACGAGCAGTACTTC
TRBJ1-5 TRBV6-6 - few CASSYEKGRTFSNQPQHF TGTGCCAGCAGTTATGAGAAGGGGCGGACGTTTAGCAATCAGCCCCAGCATTTT
TRBJ1-6 TRBV5-1 - - CASSFSGAEGNSPLHF TGCGCCAGCAGCTTTTCAGGGGCCGAGGGTAATTCACCCCTCCACTTT
TRBJ2-1 TRBV4-3 TRBD2 - CASSQDERGSYNEQFF TGCGCCAGCAGCCAAGATGAGCGGGGGTCCTACAATGAGCAGTTCTTC
TRBJ2-5 TRBV14 TRBD2 - CASSWISGGPKKETQYF TGTGCCAGCAGCTGGATTTCGGGGGGGCCGAAGAAAGAGACCCAGTACTTC
TRBJ2-3 TRBV6-2/TRBV6-3 TRBD2 many CASSYGAGGRGTDTQYF TGTGCCAGCAGTTACGGAGCGGGGGGTCGTGGCACAGATACGCAGTATTTT
TRBJ2-5 TRBV20-1 TRBD1 many CSARGQVQGQETQYF TGCAGTGCTAGAGGTCAGGTACAGGGGCAAGAGACCCAGTACTTC
TRBJ2-3 TRBV24-1 - few CATEGNSDTQYF TGTGCCACCGAGGGGAACTCAGATACGCAGTATTTT
TRBJ2-1 TRBV11-1 - - CASSLASEQFF TGTGCCAGCAGCTTGGCGTCTGAGCAGTTCTTC
TRBJ2-7 TRBV20-1 TRBD1 few CSATPTGVSYEQYF TGCAGTGCCACCCCTACAGGGGTCTCCTACGAGCAGTACTTC
TRBJ2-3 TRBV28 - - CASSFIGTLVPDTQYF TGTGCCAGCAGTTTTATAGGGACCCTAGTCCCAGATACGCAGTATTTT
TRBJ2-3 TRBV5-1 - few CASSLVADTQYF TGCGCCAGCAGCTTGGTTGCAGATACGCAGTATTTT
TRBJ1-2 TRBV20-1 - once CSARTGVSYTF TGCAGTGCTAGAACCGGGGTCAGCTACACCTTC
TRBJ1-1 TRBV6-5 - - CASSYSIGGPEAFF TGTGCCAGCAGTTACTCGATCGGGGGGCCTGAAGCTTTCTTT
TRBJ1-4 TRBV9 - - CASSVGSQEKLFF TGTGCCAGCAGCGTTGGCAGCCAAGAAAAACTGTTTTTT
TRBJ1-2 TRBV11-2 - - CASSLDLSRNYGYTF TGTGCCAGCAGCTTAGATCTTAGCAGAAACTATGGCTACACCTTC
TRBJ2-3 TRBV7-2 TRBD2 - CASSLAVRTTGTIMYF TGTGCCAGCAGCTTAGCTGTGAGGACGACCGGGACTATAATGTATTTT
TRBJ2-1 TRBV5-1 TRBD2 medium-sized CASQSRSGSSYNEQFF TGCGCCAGCCAATCCCGTAGCGGGAGCTCCTACAATGAGCAGTTCTTC
TRBJ2-7 TRBV19 - - CASRDGPYEQYF TGTGCCAGCCGGGACGGACCCTACGAGCAGTACTTC
TRBJ2-3 TRBV12-3/TRBV12-4 TRBD2 - CASTFRLAGASTDTQYF TGTGCCAGCACTTTCAGACTAGCGGGGGCTAGCACAGATACGCAGTATTTT
TRBJ1-5 TRBV6-1 - many CASSELGSNQPQHF TGTGCCAGCAGTGAATTGGGAAGCAATCAGCCCCAGCATTTT
TRBJ2-5 TRBV25-1 TRBD1 few CASSEGQGPETQYF TGTGCCAGCAGTGAGGGACAGGGGCCGGAGACCCAGTACTTC
TRBJ2-7 TRBV7-2 - few CASSLYASTYEQYF TGTGCCAGCAGCCTCTACGCCTCCACCTACGAGCAGTACTTC
TRBJ2-1 TRBV4-1 - many CASSQGTAVAAEQFF TGCGCCAGCAGCCAAGGGACTGCTGTTGCAGCTGAGCAGTTCTTC
TRBJ1-5 TRBV19 TRBD1 many CASSIRPTGGIVDQPQHF TGTGCCAGTAGTATCCGTCCTACAGGGGGGATCGTCGATCAGCCCCAGCATTTT
TRBJ1-2 TRBV4-3 - - CASSQGRRAVGYGYTF TGCGCCAGCAGCCAAGGCAGGAGGGCCGTGGGGTATGGCTACACCTTC
TRBJ1-2 TRBV9 - medium-sized CASSVAVRAHYGYTF TGTGCCAGCAGCGTAGCTGTGCGGGCGCACTATGGCTACACCTTC
TRBJ2-1 TRBV24-1 - few CATSDSSEQGLQFF TGTGCCACCAGTGATTCCTCAGAACAGGGCCTACAGTTCTTC
TRBJ2-1 TRBV7-3 - many CASSLAGMSSYNEQFF TGTGCCAGCAGCTTAGCAGGGATGAGCTCCTACAATGAGCAGTTCTTC
TRBJ1-1 TRBV29-1 - many CSVDVIENTEAFF TGCAGCGTTGACGTGATAGAGAACACTGAAGCTTTCTTT
TRBJ2-1 TRBV3-1 - once CASSQGAGEQFF TGTGCCAGCAGCCAAGGTGCAGGGGAGCAGTTCTTC
TRBJ2-7 TRBV5-1 - few CASSLQGGYEQYF TGCGCCAGCAGCTTACAGGGAGGCTACGAGCAGTACTTC
TRBJ2-6 TRBV7-2 - many CASSLVSPGAGNVLTF TGTGCCAGCAGCTTAGTCTCTCCGGGGGCTGGCAACGTCCTGACTTTC
TRBJ2-7 TRBV4-1 - few CASSQDGGTYEQYF TGCGCCAGCAGCCAAGATGGTGGAACCTACGAGCAGTACTTC
TRBJ2-5 TRBV21-1 - few CASILGTSGSFWEETQYF TGTGCCAGCATCCTTGGGACTAGCGGGAGCTTCTGGGAAGAGACCCAGTACTTC
TRBJ2-4 TRBV9 - - CASSAGGALAKNIQYF TGTGCCAGCAGCGCAGGGGGGGCATTAGCCAAAAACATTCAGTACTTC
TRBJ2-3 TRBV29-1 - many CSVGAVAGGTDTQYF TGCAGCGTTGGGGCAGTGGCTGGTGGGACAGATACGCAGTATTTT
TRBJ2-5 TRBV11-2 TRBD2 - CASSLDGRAGETQYF TGTGCCAGCAGCTTAGACGGGAGGGCCGGGGAGACCCAGTACTTC